The text below deals with one T cell receptor beta chain. The antigen remains unidentified. The sample originates from a study of T cell repertoires in cytomegalovirus infection. Regarding the study as a whole: Across the ex vivo response, the dominant clonotypes were HLA-C-restricted CMV-specific TCR beta clonotypes.

V was pared by 2 bases and J by 8 bases, with 11 bases between. The germline gives CDR1 SGHNT, CDR2 YYREEE (reference sequence). CDR3 length equals 12 residues. In TCRdb, the reads were re-called with MiXCR into one record per CDR3 protein. Among around 540,000 distinct CDR3 sequences listed, around 35% were seen once. The chain has TRBV5-4 and TRBJ2-7; the D gene is possibly TRBD1 (5 bases). This sequence was found in a human donor in good health (CMV status not recorded). Some clones in this sample may be carry-over from other donors' samples. Specimen: cultured PBMCs, collected from culture after CMV antigen stimulation. CDR3 amino acids: CASSLGAVKQYF. The CDR3 DNA is TGTGCCAGCAGCTTAGGGGCGGTGAAGCAGTACTTC.